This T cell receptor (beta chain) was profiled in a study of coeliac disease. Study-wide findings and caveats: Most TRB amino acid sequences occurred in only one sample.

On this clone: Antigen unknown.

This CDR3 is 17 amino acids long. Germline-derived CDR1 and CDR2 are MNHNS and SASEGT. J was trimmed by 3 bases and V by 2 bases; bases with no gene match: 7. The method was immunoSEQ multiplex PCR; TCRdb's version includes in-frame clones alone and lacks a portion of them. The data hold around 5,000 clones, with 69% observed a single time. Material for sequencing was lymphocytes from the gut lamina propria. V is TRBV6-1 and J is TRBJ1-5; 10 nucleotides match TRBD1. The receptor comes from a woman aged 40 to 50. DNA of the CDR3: TGTGCCAGCAGTGAACTTCGGACAGGGGGGTTCAATCAGCCCCAGCATTTT. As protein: CASSELRTGGFNQPQHF.